This record covers a single TCR beta chain. The antigen is unknown. The CDR3 covers 15 residues. After removal of 6 bases from V and 8 bases from J, the junction contained 15 bases not matched to a gene. The germline V gene encodes CDR1 MNHEY and CDR2 SMNVEV (reference sequence). The method was immunoSEQ multiplex PCR; TCRdb's version includes in-frame clones alone and lacks a portion of them. The repertoire holds nearly 80,000 clones, with 94% as singletons. The data originate from a study of OX40 agonist ivuxolimab in advanced cancers. Findings and caveats of the study: Certain nonresponders additionally had low normalized T-cell clonal expansion.

This clonotype originated in an adult with an advanced solid tumor such as melanoma, head and neck, liver or kidney cancer. Sequences were derived from CD4+ or CD8+ T cells sorted from blood, sampled in a trial of the OX40 agonist ivuxolimab. The chain uses TRBV27 and TRBJ2-7; 8 bases are shared with TRBD1. The CDR3 nucleotides are TGTGCCAGCAGCCCTGGGGGGACAGGAGCCGACAAGCAGTACTTC. Translation: CASSPGGTGADKQYF.